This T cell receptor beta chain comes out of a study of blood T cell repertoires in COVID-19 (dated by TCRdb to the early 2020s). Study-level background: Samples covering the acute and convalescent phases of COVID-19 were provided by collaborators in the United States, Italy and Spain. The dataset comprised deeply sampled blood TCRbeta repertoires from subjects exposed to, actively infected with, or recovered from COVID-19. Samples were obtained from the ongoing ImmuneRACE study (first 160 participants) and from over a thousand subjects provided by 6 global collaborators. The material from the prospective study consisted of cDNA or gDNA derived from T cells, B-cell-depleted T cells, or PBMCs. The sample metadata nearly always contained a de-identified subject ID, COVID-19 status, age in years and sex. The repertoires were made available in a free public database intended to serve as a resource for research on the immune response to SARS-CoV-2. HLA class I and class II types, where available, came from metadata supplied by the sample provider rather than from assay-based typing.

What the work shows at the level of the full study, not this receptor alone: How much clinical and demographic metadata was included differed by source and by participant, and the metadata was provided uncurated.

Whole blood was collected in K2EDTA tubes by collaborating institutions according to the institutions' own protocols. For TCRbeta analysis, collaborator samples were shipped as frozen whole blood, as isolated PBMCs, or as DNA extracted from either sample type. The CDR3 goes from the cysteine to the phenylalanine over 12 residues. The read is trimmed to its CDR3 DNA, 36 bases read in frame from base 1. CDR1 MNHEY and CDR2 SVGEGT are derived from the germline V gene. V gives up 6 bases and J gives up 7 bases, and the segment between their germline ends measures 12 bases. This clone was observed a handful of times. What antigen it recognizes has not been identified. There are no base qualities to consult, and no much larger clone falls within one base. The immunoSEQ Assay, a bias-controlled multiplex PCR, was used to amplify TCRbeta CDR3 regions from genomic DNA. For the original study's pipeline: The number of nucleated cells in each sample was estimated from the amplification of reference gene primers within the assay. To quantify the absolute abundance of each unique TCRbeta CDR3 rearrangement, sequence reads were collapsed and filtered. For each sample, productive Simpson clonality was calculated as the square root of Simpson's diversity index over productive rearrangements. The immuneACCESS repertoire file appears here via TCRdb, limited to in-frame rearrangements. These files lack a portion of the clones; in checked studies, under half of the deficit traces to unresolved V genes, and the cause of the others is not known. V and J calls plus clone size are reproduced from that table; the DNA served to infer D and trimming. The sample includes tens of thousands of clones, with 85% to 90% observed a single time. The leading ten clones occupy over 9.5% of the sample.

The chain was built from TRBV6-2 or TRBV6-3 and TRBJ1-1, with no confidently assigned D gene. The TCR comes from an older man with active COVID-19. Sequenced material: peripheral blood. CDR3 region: CASSDGGVEAFF. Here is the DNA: TGTGCCAGCAGCGACGGCGGAGTTGAAGCTTTCTTT.